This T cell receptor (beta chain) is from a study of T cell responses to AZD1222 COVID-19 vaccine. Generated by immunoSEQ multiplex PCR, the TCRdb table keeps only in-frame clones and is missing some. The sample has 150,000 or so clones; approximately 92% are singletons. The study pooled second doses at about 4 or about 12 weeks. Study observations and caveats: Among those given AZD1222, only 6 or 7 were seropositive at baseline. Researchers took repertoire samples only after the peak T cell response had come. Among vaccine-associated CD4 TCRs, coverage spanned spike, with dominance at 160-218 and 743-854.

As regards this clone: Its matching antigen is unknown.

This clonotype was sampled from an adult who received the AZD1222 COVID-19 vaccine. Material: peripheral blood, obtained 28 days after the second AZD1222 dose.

The CDR3 sequence is CASSLEEIGELFF. As DNA, the CDR3 is TGTGCCAGCAGTTTAGAGGAGATCGGGGAGCTGTTTTTT. The J gene is TRBJ2-2, the V gene TRBV27; the D is unclear. Per germline, CDR1 MNHEY and CDR2 SMNVEV (reference sequence). CDR3 length: 13 amino acids. V dropped 2 bases and J dropped 7 bases, with 8 bases sitting between them.